These 22 T cell receptor beta chains originate from one sample sequenced in a study of early T cells in non-severe SARS-CoV-2 infection. Each CDR3 protein gets one entry after TCRdb re-called the 5' RACE reads with MiXCR. Among about 66,000 distinct CDR3 sequences listed, about 13% were seen once. Material for sequencing was whole blood. These receptors came from an adult who was a healthcare worker with PCR-confirmed SARS-CoV-2 infection or an uninfected control (not recorded which).

Remarks on this clonotype: A read error may explain this, as a much larger clone is one base away. As the CDR3 is not closed by the conserved phenylalanine or tryptophan, this likely results from a read error. The chain carries TRBV6-6 and TRBJ1-1; D gene ambiguous. The V and J ends lost 7 bases and 3 bases respectively, with 12 bases between them. The length of the CDR3 is 13 residues. Germline V gene lookup returns CDR1 MNHNY and CDR2 SVGAGI (reference sequence). CDR3 sequence (DNA): TGTGCCAGCACAGTTATTTTGGACACTGAAGCTTTCATT. Translating it yields CASTVILDTEAFI.

This clonotype was recorded a few times. This chain uses TRBV7-8 with TRBJ2-7; the match to TRBD2 covers 10 bases. V shed 3 bases, J shed 2 bases, and the junction held 7 bases outside the gene matches. CDR3 length: 16 amino acids. Germline V CDR1 and CDR2: SGHVS, FQNEAQ. The DNA of the CDR3 is TGTGCCAGCAGCTTTCGGACTAGCGGCAGACCCTACGAGCAGTACTTC. Amino acids: CASSFRTSGRPYEQYF.

The rearrangement uses TRBV7-9 and TRBJ2-2, with D possibly being TRBD1 or TRBD2 (6 bases each). CDR1 is SEHNR and CDR2 is FQNEAQ in the germline V gene (reference sequence). Trimming removed 5 bases at V and 2 bases at J, with 15 bases between. The CDR3 spans 16 residues. CDR3 protein: CASSPGGGINTGELFF. The CDR3 nucleotides are TGTGCCAGCAGCCCCGGAGGGGGGATAAACACCGGGGAGCTGTTTTTT.

This clonotype was seen only a few times. The gene calls are TRBV20-1 and TRBJ2-1; TRBD2 matches at 8 bases. The CDR3 sequence is 19 residues long. Trimming cost V 0 bases and J 3 bases; bases outside gene matches: 16. The germline CDR1 and CDR2 sequences are DFQATT and SNEGSKA (reference sequence). The CDR3 DNA is TGCAGTGCTAGAGATGGGAGGCTAGCGGGCCTCGAACACTACAATGAGCAGTTCTTC. As protein: CSARDGRLAGLEHYNEQFF.

As to this clonotype: The junction differs from germline at one of its ends, possibly a read error. This chain links TRBV7-3 with TRBJ2-3; no reliable D call. Germline lookup yields CDR1 SGHTA and CDR2 FQGTGA. The CDR3 has 13 amino acids. The chain's CDR3 is CASSYDIGDMQYF. The CDR3 DNA follows: TGTGCCAGCAGCTATGACATTGGGGATATGCAGTATTTT. The full variable domain, rest sourced from reference TRBV7-3 and TRBJ2-3, is GAGVSQTPSNKVTEKGKYVELRCDPISGHTALYWYRQSLGQGPEFLIYFQGTGAADDSGLPNDRFFAVRPEGSVSTLKIQRTERGDSAVYLCASSYDIGDMQYFGPGTRLTVL.

This clonotype came up many times. V and J are TRBV28 and TRBJ2-7, with D perhaps matching TRBD2 (6 bases). This CDR3 comprises 15 residues. Germline CDR1 MDHEN, CDR2 SYDVKM. V shed 5 bases and J shed 0 bases, with 14 bases lying between them. The CDR3 is CASSPPRGDSYEQYF. The DNA of the CDR3 is TGTGCCAGCAGTCCACCACGCGGGGACTCCTACGAGCAGTACTTC.

This clonotype showed up just a few times. This rearrangement joins TRBV4-3 to TRBJ2-7; 9 bases align to TRBD1. V was clipped by 11 bases and J by 3 bases; unmatched bases: 11. Germline CDR1 and CDR2: LGHNA and YSLEER. This CDR3 contains 14 residues. CDR3 DNA: TGCGCCTCCCAAGTGGGACAGGGTGACTACGAGCAGTACTTC. Translated: CASQVGQGDYEQYF.

The rearrangement links TRBV6-1 to TRBJ1-5; the match to TRBD1 covers 7 bases. The V segment lost 5 bases and the J segment 0 bases; nucleotides outside the gene matches: 4. Per the germline V gene, CDR1 is MNHNS and CDR2 is SASEGT. This CDR3 has 15 residues. CDR3 nucleotide sequence: TGTGCCAGCAGTCTTACAGGGGATAGCAATCAGCCCCAGCATTTT. This codes for CASSLTGDSNQPQHF.

This chain joins TRBV12-3 or TRBV12-4 and TRBJ2-1; 13 nucleotides line up with TRBD2. The J segment lost 11 bases and the V segment lost 5 bases, leaving 6 bases of the junction unmatched. There are 14 residues in the CDR3. The CDR3 coding sequence is TGTGCCAGCAGTCTTGGACTAGCGGGAGTCCAGCAGTTCTTC. Its protein product is CASSLGLAGVQQFF.

This chain's CDR3 is CSARPRTSSNEQFF. CDR3 DNA sequence: TGCAGTGCTAGACCCCGGACTAGCAGCAATGAGCAGTTCTTC. This chain uses TRBV20-1 with TRBJ2-1; 8 bases fit TRBD2. The CDR3 covers 14 residues. Trimming removed 2 bases from V and 6 bases from J; junction bases left unmatched: 6. CDR1 and CDR2 (germline): DFQATT, SNEGSKA (reference sequence).

This clonotype has a count of ten or more. The genes are TRBV7-2 and TRBJ2-7; 7 bases map to TRBD2. This CDR3 is built from 13 residues. Losses at the gene ends were 5 bases for V and 3 bases for J; bases not matched to a gene: 4. CDR1 is SGHTA, CDR2 FQGNSA, per germline. The CDR3 is CASSVASGYEQYF. CDR3 coding DNA: TGTGCCAGCAGCGTCGCTAGCGGCTACGAGCAGTACTTC.

The rearrangement links TRBV5-1 to TRBJ1-1; 9 positions match TRBD1. The CDR3 has 14 residues. With V trimmed by 0 bases and J by 9 bases, 6 bases remained unmatched. In germline, CDR1 is SGHRS, CDR2 YFSETQ. Here the CDR3 DNA reads TGCGCCAGCAGCTTGGCCGGGACAGGGACCCAAGCTTTCTTT. Protein sequence: CASSLAGTGTQAFF.

This clonotype has more than one count but fewer than ten. The chain employs TRBV5-1 and TRBJ2-2; D uncertain. The germline V gene has CDR1 SGHRS and CDR2 YFSETQ. V was clipped by 1 base and J by 4 bases, with 11 bases between them. The CDR3 has 15 residues. CDR3 amino acids: CASSLQGKSTGELFF. In DNA form, the CDR3 reads TGCGCCAGCAGCTTGCAAGGGAAGAGCACCGGGGAGCTGTTTTTT.

This clonotype showed up just a few times. The chain combines TRBV6-5 with TRBJ2-5; TRBD2 agrees at 7 bases. V lost 3 bases, J lost 5 bases, and 6 bases stayed unmatched. CDR1 and CDR2 (germline): MNHEY, SVGAGI. The CDR3 is made up of 14 amino acids. This chain's CDR3 is CASSYRGRGETQYF. CDR3 DNA: TGTGCCAGCAGTTATCGCGGGAGAGGGGAGACCCAGTACTTC.

The J gene is TRBJ2-3, the V gene TRBV6-5, with D perhaps assigned TRBD1 or TRBD2 (6 bases each). Trimming pared 6 bases from V and 8 bases from J, leaving 21 bases between. This CDR3 region has 15 residues. Germline values: CDR1 MNHEY, CDR2 SVGAGI. The CDR3 coding sequence is TGTGCCAGCAGACGGACAGCGGGCGGATCGGTTACGCAGTATTTT. Residues: CASRRTAGGSVTQYF.

This rearrangement joins TRBV19 to TRBJ1-2; D is uncertain. Germline V gene lookup returns CDR1 LNHDA and CDR2 SQIVND (reference sequence). V lost 1 base to trimming and J lost 7 bases, with 10 bases between them. The CDR3 totals 13 residues. The CDR3 spells CASSIGTETGYTF. CDR3 DNA sequence: TGTGCCAGTAGTATAGGGACGGAGACTGGCTACACCTTC.

J is TRBJ1-1 and V is TRBV12-3 or TRBV12-4; perhaps TRBD1 as D (5 bases). Trimming removed 8 bases from V and 0 bases from J, with 16 bases in between. This CDR3 is built from 15 residues. CDR3 sequence: CASSQWGILNTEAFF. The CDR3 DNA reads as TGTGCCAGCTCCCAATGGGGCATCCTGAACACTGAAGCTTTCTTT.

This clonotype has more than one count but fewer than ten. V is TRBV11-3 and J is TRBJ2-3; D unresolved. Trimming stripped 2 bases from V and 5 bases from J, with 14 bases between. Per the germline V gene, CDR1 is SGHNT and CDR2 is YENEEA. The CDR3 consists of 15 residues. CDR3 in amino acids: CASSLRGDSQDTQYF. CDR3 coding DNA: TGTGCCAGCAGCTTACGCGGCGATTCCCAAGATACGCAGTATTTT.

This clonotype was detected a few times. V is TRBV29-1 and J is TRBJ2-1; D is perhaps TRBD2 (6 bases). The CDR3 length is 15 residues. Per the germline V gene, CDR1 is SQVTM and CDR2 is ANQGSEA. The V end was cut by 1 base, the J end by 1 base, with 11 bases between. CDR3 coding DNA: TGCAGCGTTGAAGGAGGGCGGGGTTCCTACAATGAGCAGTTCTTC. This sequence encodes CSVEGGRGSYNEQFF.

In this sample, this clonotype turned up many times. The rearrangement uses TRBV19 and TRBJ1-5; D uncertain. Trimming removed 7 bases at V and 0 bases at J, with 7 bases between. CDR1 and CDR2 from the germline V gene are LNHDA and SQIVND (reference sequence). The CDR3 is 13 amino acids. CDR3 DNA: TGTGCCAGTAATTATGATAGCAATCAGCCCCAGCATTTT. The encoded protein is CASNYDSNQPQHF.

This clonotype was detected ten times or more. The rearrangement joins TRBV6-6 to TRBJ1-1, with 7 bases fitting TRBD1. The germline V gene has CDR1 MNHNY and CDR2 SVGAGI (reference sequence). The CDR3 is 12 residues long. V was pared by 6 bases and J by 8 bases, with 6 bases of the junction left unmatched. CDR3 protein: CASSWGDSEAFF. The CDR3 bases are TGTGCCAGCAGCTGGGGGGACAGCGAAGCTTTCTTT.

The chain has TRBV28 and TRBJ1-2; 8 nucleotides agree with TRBD1. CDR3 length equals 13 residues. V gave up 5 bases and J gave up 8 bases; unmatched junction bases: 7. The germline gives CDR1 MDHEN, CDR2 SYDVKM. The CDR3 DNA is TGTGCCAGCAGTGGACAGGGTTGGGAAGGCTACACCTTC. Translated, it gives CASSGQGWEGYTF.